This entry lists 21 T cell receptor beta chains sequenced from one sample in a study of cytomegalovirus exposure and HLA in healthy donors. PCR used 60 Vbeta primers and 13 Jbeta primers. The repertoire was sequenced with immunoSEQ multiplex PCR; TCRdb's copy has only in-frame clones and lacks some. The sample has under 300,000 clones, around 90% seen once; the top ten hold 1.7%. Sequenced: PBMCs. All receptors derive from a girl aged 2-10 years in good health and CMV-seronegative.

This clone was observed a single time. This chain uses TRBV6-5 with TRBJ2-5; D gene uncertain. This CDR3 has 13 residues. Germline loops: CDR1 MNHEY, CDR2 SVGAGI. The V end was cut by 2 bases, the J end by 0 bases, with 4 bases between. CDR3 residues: CASSYSHQETQYF. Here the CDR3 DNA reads TGTGCCAGCAGTTACAGCCACCAAGAGACCCAGTACTTC.

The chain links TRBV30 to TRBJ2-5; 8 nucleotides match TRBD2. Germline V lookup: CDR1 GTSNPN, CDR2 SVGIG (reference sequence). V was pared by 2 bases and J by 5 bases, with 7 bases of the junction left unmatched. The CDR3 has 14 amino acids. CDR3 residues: CAWSPSGSRETQYF. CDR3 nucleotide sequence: TGTGCCTGGAGTCCCAGCGGGAGTAGGGAGACCCAGTACTTC.

CDR3 amino acids: CASSPGQGRYTEAFF. In nucleotides, the CDR3 is TGTGCCAGCAGCCCAGGACAGGGGAGGTACACTGAAGCTTTCTTT. This rearrangement joins TRBV5-5 to TRBJ1-1, with 9 bases aligning to TRBD1. The CDR3 totals 15 residues. Germline CDR1 reads SGHKS; CDR2 reads YYEKEE (reference sequence). V shed 4 bases, J shed 3 bases, and the junction held 7 bases outside the gene matches. Complete variable domain (other parts from reference TRBV5-5 and TRBJ1-1): DAGVTQSPTHLIKTRGQQVTLRCSPISGHKSVSWYQQVLGQGPQFIFQYYEKEERGRGNFPDRFSARQFPNYSSELNVNALLLGDSALYLCASSPGQGRYTEAFFGQGTRLTVV.

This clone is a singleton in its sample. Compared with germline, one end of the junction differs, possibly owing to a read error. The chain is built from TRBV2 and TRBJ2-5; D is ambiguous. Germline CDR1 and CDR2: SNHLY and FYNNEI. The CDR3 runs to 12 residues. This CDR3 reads CASSLSQEAQYF. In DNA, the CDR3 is TGTGCCAGCAGCCTTTCCCAAGAGGCCCAGTACTTC.

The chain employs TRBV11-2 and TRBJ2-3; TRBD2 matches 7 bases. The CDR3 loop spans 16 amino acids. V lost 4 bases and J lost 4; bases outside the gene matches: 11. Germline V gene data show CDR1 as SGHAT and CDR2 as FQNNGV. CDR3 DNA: TGTGCCAGCAGCTCCGAGGCGGGAGTCGTCCCAGATACGCAGTATTTT. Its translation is CASSSEAGVVPDTQYF.

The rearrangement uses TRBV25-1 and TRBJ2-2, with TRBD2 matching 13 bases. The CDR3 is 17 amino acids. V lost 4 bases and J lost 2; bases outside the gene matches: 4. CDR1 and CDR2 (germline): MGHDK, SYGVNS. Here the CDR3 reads CASSVWTSGSNTGELFF. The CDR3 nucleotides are TGTGCCAGCAGTGTTTGGACTAGCGGGAGCAACACCGGGGAGCTGTTTTTT.

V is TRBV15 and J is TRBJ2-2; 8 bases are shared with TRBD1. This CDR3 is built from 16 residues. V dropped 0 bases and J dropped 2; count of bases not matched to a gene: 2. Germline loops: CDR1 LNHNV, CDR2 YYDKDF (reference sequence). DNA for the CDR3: TGTGCCACCAGCAGAGATACAGGGGGTAACACCGGGGAGCTGTTTTTT. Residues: CATSRDTGGNTGELFF.

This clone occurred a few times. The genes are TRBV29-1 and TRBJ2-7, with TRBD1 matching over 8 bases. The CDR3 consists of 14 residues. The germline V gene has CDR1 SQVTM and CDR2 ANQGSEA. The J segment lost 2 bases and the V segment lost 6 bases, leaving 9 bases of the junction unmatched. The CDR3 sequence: CSVATRDRTYEQYF. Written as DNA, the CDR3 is TGCAGCGTCGCTACGAGGGACAGGACCTACGAGCAGTACTTC.

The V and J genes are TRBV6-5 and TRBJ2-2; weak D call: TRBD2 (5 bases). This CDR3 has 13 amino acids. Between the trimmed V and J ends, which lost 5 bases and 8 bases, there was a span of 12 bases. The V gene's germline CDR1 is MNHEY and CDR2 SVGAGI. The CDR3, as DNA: TGTGCCAGCAGTCGGACTGGAGGTGGGGAGCTGTTTTTT. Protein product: CASSRTGGGELFF.

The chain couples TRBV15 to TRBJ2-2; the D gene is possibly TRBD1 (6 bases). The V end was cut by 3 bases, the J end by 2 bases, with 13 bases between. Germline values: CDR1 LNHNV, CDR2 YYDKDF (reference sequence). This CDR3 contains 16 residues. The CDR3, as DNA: TGTGCCACCAGCAGCCTCGACAGGACTAACACCGGGGAGCTGTTTTTT. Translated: CATSSLDRTNTGELFF.

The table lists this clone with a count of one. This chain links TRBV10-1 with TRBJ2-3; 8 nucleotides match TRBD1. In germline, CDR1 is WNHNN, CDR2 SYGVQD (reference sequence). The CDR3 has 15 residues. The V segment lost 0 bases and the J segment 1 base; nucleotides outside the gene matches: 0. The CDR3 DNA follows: TGCGCCAGCAGTGAGTCGACAGGGGGCACAGATACGCAGTATTTT. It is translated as CASSESTGGTDTQYF.

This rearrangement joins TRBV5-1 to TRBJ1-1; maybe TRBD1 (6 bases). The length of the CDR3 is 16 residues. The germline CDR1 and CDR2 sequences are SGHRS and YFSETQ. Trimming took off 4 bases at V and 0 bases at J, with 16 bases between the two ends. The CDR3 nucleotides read TGCGCCAGCAGCCCGAAACAGGGTACGATGAACACTGAAGCTTTCTTT. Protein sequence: CASSPKQGTMNTEAFF.

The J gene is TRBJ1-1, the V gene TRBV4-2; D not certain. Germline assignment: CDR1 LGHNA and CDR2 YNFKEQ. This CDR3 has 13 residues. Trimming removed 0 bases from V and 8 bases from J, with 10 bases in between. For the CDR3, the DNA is TGTGCCAGCAGCCAAGAAACGGTAGCCGAAGCTTTCTTT. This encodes CASSQETVAEAFF.

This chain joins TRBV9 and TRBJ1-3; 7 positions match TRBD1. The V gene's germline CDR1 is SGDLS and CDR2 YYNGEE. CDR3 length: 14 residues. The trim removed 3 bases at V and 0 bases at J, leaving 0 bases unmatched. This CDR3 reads CASSAGGSGNTIYF. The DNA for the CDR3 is TGTGCCAGCAGCGCAGGGGGCTCTGGAAACACCATATATTTT.

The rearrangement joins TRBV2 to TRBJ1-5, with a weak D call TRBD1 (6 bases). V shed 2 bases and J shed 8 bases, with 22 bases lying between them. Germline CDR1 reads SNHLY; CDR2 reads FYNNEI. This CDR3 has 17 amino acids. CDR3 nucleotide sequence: TGTGCCAGCAGTGAATCGGGGGGGCTTAGAGTTGAGGAGCCCCAGCATTTT. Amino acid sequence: CASSESGGLRVEEPQHF.

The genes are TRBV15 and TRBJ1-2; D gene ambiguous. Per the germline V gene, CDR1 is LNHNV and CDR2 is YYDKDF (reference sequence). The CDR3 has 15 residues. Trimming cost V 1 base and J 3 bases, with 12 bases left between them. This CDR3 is CATSRVSGSYYGYTF. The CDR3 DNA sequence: TGTGCCACCAGCAGAGTGTCGGGGAGCTACTATGGCTACACCTTC.

Here the CDR3 reads CASSKWVRTGGGYTF. The DNA for the CDR3 is TGTGCCAGCAGTAAGTGGGTGAGGACAGGTGGCGGCTACACCTTC. This chain uses TRBV6-5 with TRBJ1-2; 7 bases fit TRBD1. This CDR3 has 15 residues. The V gene's germline CDR1 is MNHEY and CDR2 SVGAGI. V gave up 5 bases and J gave up 8 bases; unmatched junction bases: 14.

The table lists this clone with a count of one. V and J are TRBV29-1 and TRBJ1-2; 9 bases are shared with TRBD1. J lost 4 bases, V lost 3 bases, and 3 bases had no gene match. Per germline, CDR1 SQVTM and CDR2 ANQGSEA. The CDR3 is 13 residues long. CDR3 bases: TGCAGCGTTGAGGGGGGACAGGGCTATGGCTACACCTTC. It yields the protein CSVEGGQGYGYTF.

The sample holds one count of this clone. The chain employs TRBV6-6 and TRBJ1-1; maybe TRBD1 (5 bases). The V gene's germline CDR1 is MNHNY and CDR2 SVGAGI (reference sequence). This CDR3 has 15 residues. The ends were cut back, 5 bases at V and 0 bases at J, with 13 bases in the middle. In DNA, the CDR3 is TGTGCCAGCAGTCAATGGGCAGGGTTGAACACTGAAGCTTTCTTT. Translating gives CASSQWAGLNTEAFF.

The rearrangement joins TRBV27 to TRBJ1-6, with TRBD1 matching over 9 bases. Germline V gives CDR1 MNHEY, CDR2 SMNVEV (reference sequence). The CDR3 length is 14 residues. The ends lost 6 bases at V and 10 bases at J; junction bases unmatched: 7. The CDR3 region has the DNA TGTGCCAGCAGACCGACAGGGGGTTACTCACCCCTCCACTTT. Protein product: CASRPTGGYSPLHF.

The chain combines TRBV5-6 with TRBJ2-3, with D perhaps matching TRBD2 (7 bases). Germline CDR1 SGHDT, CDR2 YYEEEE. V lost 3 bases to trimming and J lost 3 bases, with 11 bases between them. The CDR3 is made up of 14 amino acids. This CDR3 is CASSWGGPTDTQYF. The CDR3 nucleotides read TGTGCCAGCAGCTGGGGGGGGCCGACAGATACGCAGTATTTT. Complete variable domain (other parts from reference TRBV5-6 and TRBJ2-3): DAGVTQSPTHLIKTRGQQVTLRCSPKSGHDTVSWYQQALGQGPQFIFQYYEEEERQRGNFPDRFSGHQFPNYSSELNVNALLLGDSALYLCASSWGGPTDTQYFGPGTRLTVL.